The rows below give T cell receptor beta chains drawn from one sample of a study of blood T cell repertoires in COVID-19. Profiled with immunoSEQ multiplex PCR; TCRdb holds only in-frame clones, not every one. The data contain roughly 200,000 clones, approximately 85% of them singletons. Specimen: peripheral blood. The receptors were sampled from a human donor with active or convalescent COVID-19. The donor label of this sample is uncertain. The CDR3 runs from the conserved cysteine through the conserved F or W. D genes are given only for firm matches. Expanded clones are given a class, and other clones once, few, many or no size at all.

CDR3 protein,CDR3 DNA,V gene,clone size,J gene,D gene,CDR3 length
CASSSAGYNEQFF,TGTGCCAGCAGCTCAGCGGGTTACAATGAGCAGTTCTTC,TRBV28,NA,TRBJ2-1,NA,13
CASSVVYRVNEQFF,TGTGCCAGCAGCGTAGTCTACAGGGTCAATGAGCAGTTCTTC,TRBV7-2,NA,TRBJ2-1,NA,14
CASRRGLYEQYF,TGTGCCAGCAGAAGGGGACTTTACGAGCAGTACTTC,TRBV6-5,NA,TRBJ2-7,NA,12
CASRNRVTNEKLFF,TGTGCCAGCAGAAATCGAGTAACTAATGAAAAACTGTTTTTT,TRBV5-5,NA,TRBJ1-4,NA,14
CASSSGLAGGYQETQYF,TGTGCCAGCAGCAGTGGTTTGGCCGGGGGGTACCAAGAGACCCAGTACTTC,TRBV14,NA,TRBJ2-5,TRBD2,17
CASSESGQRSRNQPQHF,TGTGCCAGCAGTGAGTCTGGACAGAGGAGTCGTAATCAGCCCCAGCATTTT,TRBV2,once,TRBJ1-5,NA,17
CSVEAASYEQYF,TGCAGCGTTGAGGCGGCTTCCTACGAGCAGTACTTC,TRBV29-1,once,TRBJ2-7,NA,12
CASSVGSSYNEQFF,TGTGCCAGCAGCGTAGGGAGCTCCTACAATGAGCAGTTCTTC,TRBV9,few,TRBJ2-1,NA,14
CASRRGGVNYGYTF,TGTGCCAGCAGAAGGGGGGGGGTTAACTATGGCTACACCTTC,TRBV13,NA,TRBJ1-2,NA,14
CASSLFAYEQYF,TGTGCCAGCAGTTTATTCGCCTACGAGCAGTACTTC,TRBV28,NA,TRBJ2-7,NA,12
CAFSTSGSSNNEQFF,TGTGCCTTTTCGACTAGCGGGAGTTCCAACAATGAGCAGTTCTTC,TRBV15,NA,TRBJ2-1,TRBD2,15
CAARTGGGTDTQYF,TGTGCCGCCCGGACAGGGGGTGGCACAGATACGCAGTATTTT,TRBV6-5,NA,TRBJ2-3,TRBD1,14
CASSASQGTGELFF,TGCGCCAGCAGCGCCTCACAGGGGACCGGGGAGCTGTTTTTT,TRBV4-1,NA,TRBJ2-2,TRBD1,14
CASSQEGQIQNTEAFF,TGTGCCAGCAGCCAAGAAGGACAGATTCAGAACACTGAAGCTTTCTTT,TRBV4-2,once,TRBJ1-1,NA,16
CASSVGGGTNEKLFF,TGTGCCAGCAGCGTTGGGGGAGGAACTAATGAAAAACTGTTTTTT,TRBV9,NA,TRBJ1-4,NA,15
CASSLWGGSNQPQHF,TGCGCCAGCAGCTTGTGGGGGGGGAGCAATCAGCCCCAGCATTTT,TRBV5-1,NA,TRBJ1-5,NA,15
CASSLWTSADTQYF,TGTGCCAGCAGTTTATGGACTAGCGCAGATACGCAGTATTTT,TRBV28,once,TRBJ2-3,TRBD2,14
CASSPGLNQETQYF,TGTGCCAGCTCACCAGGACTGAACCAGGAGACCCAGTACTTC,TRBV18,NA,TRBJ2-5,NA,14
CASSLAGTSPLGNSPLHF,TGTGCCAGCAGCTTAGCGGGGACATCCCCCCTTGGTAATTCACCCCTCCACTTT,TRBV7-2,NA,TRBJ1-6,NA,18
CASSTGGKQETQYF,TGTGCCAGCTCCACGGGGGGGAAACAAGAGACCCAGTACTTC,TRBV18,once,TRBJ2-5,TRBD2,14
CASSYSAENTEAFF,TGTGCCAGCAGTTACTCGGCAGAGAACACTGAAGCTTTCTTT,TRBV6-2/TRBV6-3,NA,TRBJ1-1,NA,14
CTSSHLEVVAETQYF,TGCACCAGCAGCCACCTAGAGGTAGTAGCGGAGACCCAGTACTTC,TRBV1,NA,TRBJ2-5,NA,15
CASARGRTEAFF,TGTGCCAGCGCCAGGGGACGAACTGAAGCTTTCTTT,TRBV6-5,NA,TRBJ1-1,NA,12
CASSQTRYEQYF,TGTGCCAGCAGCCAAACTCGCTACGAGCAGTACTTC,TRBV14,NA,TRBJ2-7,NA,12
CASSLDSGQYEQYF,TGCGCCAGCAGCTTGGATTCGGGACAGTACGAGCAGTACTTC,TRBV5-1,NA,TRBJ2-7,TRBD1,14
CASTTPGQAYEQYF,TGCGCCAGCACCACACCGGGACAGGCCTACGAGCAGTACTTC,TRBV10-2,NA,TRBJ2-7,TRBD1,14
CASSEDGELFF,TGCGCCAGCAGCGAGGACGGGGAGCTGTTTTTT,TRBV5-1,NA,TRBJ2-2,NA,11
CASSLYATGGTEAFF,TGTGCCAGCAGCTTGTACGCCACTGGAGGGACTGAAGCTTTCTTT,TRBV5-4,NA,TRBJ1-1,NA,15
CASSQQGGNTEAFF,TGCGCCAGCAGCCAACAGGGGGGGAACACTGAAGCTTTCTTT,TRBV5-1,once,TRBJ1-1,TRBD1,14
CASTYPRGSGNTIYF,TGTGCCAGCACCTACCCTCGGGGTTCTGGAAACACCATATATTTT,TRBV28,NA,TRBJ1-3,NA,15
CASSYSAGGLETQYF,TGTGCCAGCAGTTATTCCGCGGGAGGACTGGAGACCCAGTACTTC,TRBV2,NA,TRBJ2-5,TRBD2,15
CAWSVTGGVEKLFF,TGTGCCTGGAGTGTGACAGGGGGCGTTGAAAAACTGTTTTTT,TRBV30,NA,TRBJ1-4,TRBD1,14
CATRTGVQPQHF,TGTGCCACCAGGACAGGGGTTCAGCCCCAGCATTTT,TRBV19,NA,TRBJ1-5,TRBD1,12
CASSIKAVDRKGHQPQHF,TGTGCCAGTAGTATTAAAGCCGTGGACAGGAAAGGGCATCAGCCCCAGCATTTT,TRBV19,NA,TRBJ1-5,TRBD1,18
CAWSVDRAFQPQHF,TGTGCCTGGAGTGTAGACAGGGCGTTTCAGCCCCAGCATTTT,TRBV30,NA,TRBJ1-5,TRBD1,14
CASSTSGGAARTQYF,TGTGCCAGCAGCACTAGCGGGGGGGCCGCTCGTACGCAGTATTTT,TRBV9,once,TRBJ2-3,TRBD2,15
CASTSQGDTQYF,TGTGCCAGCACCTCCCAGGGTGATACGCAGTATTTT,TRBV9,NA,TRBJ2-3,NA,12
CASSQGSRGVFF,TGTGCCAGCAGTCAAGGGTCGCGCGGGGTGTTTTTT,TRBV12-3/TRBV12-4,NA,TRBJ1-4,NA,12
CASSYRQVDMEQYF,TGTGCCAGCAGCTACAGACAGGTGGATATGGAGCAGTACTTC,TRBV7-9,NA,TRBJ2-7,NA,14
CASRRSENTEAFF,TGCGCCAGCAGACGATCAGAGAACACTGAAGCTTTCTTT,TRBV5-1,NA,TRBJ1-1,NA,13
CASSYSSRLETQYF,TGTGCCAGCAGTTACTCGTCGAGGTTGGAGACCCAGTACTTC,TRBV6-5,NA,TRBJ2-5,NA,14
CATRTSSSNQPQHF,TGTGCCACCCGAACTAGTTCTAGCAATCAGCCCCAGCATTTT,TRBV10-3,NA,TRBJ1-5,NA,14
CASSLAYSQGAGGTEAFF,TGCGCCAGCAGCTTGGCCTACTCACAGGGGGCTGGGGGCACTGAAGCTTTCTTT,TRBV5-1,NA,TRBJ1-1,TRBD1,18
CATSLGGSVWNEQFF,TGTGCCACCAGCCTCGGCGGGAGTGTGTGGAATGAGCAGTTCTTC,TRBV15,NA,TRBJ2-1,TRBD2,15
CSVDGTGNYEQYF,TGCAGCGTGGACGGGACAGGGAACTACGAGCAGTACTTC,TRBV29-1,NA,TRBJ2-7,TRBD1,13
CASSFDLTSGPETQYF,TGTGCCAGCAGCTTTGACTTGACTAGCGGGCCGGAGACCCAGTACTTC,TRBV7-9,few,TRBJ2-5,TRBD2,16
CASSLGQGIGTDTQYF,TGTGCCAGCAGTTTAGGACAGGGGATTGGGACAGATACGCAGTATTTT,TRBV6-5,once,TRBJ2-3,TRBD1,16
CASSEWASGGRNNEQFF,TGTGCCAGCAGTGAGTGGGCTAGCGGGGGTCGAAACAATGAGCAGTTCTTC,TRBV2,few,TRBJ2-1,TRBD2,17
CASSQALGQASQPQHF,TGTGCCAGCAGCCAAGCCTTGGGACAGGCCAGTCAGCCCCAGCATTTT,TRBV4-2,NA,TRBJ1-5,TRBD1,16
CASSFGKGYEQYF,TGTGCCAGCAGTTTCGGCAAGGGGTACGAGCAGTACTTC,TRBV28,NA,TRBJ2-7,NA,13
CASSPLPGQGNEQYF,TGTGCCAGTAGTCCGTTACCGGGACAGGGGAACGAGCAGTACTTC,TRBV19,NA,TRBJ2-7,TRBD1,15
CASSGRQGVTEAFF,TGTGCCAGCAGCGGCCGACAGGGGGTCACTGAAGCTTTCTTT,TRBV7-2,few,TRBJ1-1,TRBD1,14